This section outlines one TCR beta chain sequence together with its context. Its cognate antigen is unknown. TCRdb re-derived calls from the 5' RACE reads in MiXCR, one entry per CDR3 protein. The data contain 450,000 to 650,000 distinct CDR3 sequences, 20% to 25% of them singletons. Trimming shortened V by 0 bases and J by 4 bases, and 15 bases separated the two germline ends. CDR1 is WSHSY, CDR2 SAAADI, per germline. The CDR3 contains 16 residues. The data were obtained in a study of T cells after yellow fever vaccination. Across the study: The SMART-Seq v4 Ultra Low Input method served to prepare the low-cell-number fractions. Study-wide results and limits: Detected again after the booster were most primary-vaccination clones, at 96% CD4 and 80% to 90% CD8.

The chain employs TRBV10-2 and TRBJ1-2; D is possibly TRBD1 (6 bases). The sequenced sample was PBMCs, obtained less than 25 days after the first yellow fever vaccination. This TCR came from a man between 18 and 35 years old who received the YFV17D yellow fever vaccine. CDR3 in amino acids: CASSESTWGQVYGYTF. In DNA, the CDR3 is TGCGCCAGCAGTGAGTCGACTTGGGGGCAGGTCTATGGCTACACCTTC.